The 27 T cell receptor beta chains listed next were all sequenced from one sample in a study of T cell responses to AZD1222 COVID-19 vaccine. Only in-frame clones appear in the TCRdb table, and some are missing; sequencing was by immunoSEQ multiplex PCR. This table has approximately 150,000 clones, about 90% appearing once. The source was peripheral blood, collected 28 days after the second AZD1222 dose. The source of these receptors is an adult who received the AZD1222 COVID-19 vaccine.

The genes are TRBV7-2 and TRBJ1-2; D not certain. V was cut by 5 bases and J by 8 bases, with 12 bases left in between. CDR1 is SGHTA and CDR2 is FQGNSA in the germline V gene. The CDR3 length is 12 residues. The CDR3 reads CASSPGPRGYTF. The CDR3 DNA reads TGTGCCAGCAGCCCGGGCCCCCGGGGCTACACCTTC.

The gene calls are TRBV4-1 and TRBJ2-5; TRBD1 agrees at 12 bases. This CDR3 has 16 residues. Germline CDR1 and CDR2: MGHRA and YSYEKL. J was trimmed by 3 bases and V by 3 bases; bases with no gene match: 5. The CDR3 protein is CASSQGDRGQKETQYF. In nucleotides, the CDR3 is TGCGCCAGCAGCCAGGGGGACAGGGGGCAAAAAGAGACCCAGTACTTC.

V gene TRBV6-5 combines with J gene TRBJ2-3; perhaps TRBD2 as D (6 bases). The germline CDR1 and CDR2 sequences are MNHEY and SVGAGI. The V end was cut by 7 bases, the J end by 7 bases, with 15 bases between. The CDR3 loop spans 13 amino acids. CDR3 sequence: CASKAGPTHTQYF. In DNA, the CDR3 is TGTGCCAGCAAGGCGGGACCCACCCATACGCAGTATTTT.

This chain joins TRBV27 and TRBJ2-1; D may be TRBD2 (5 bases). V shed 2 bases and J shed 0 bases, with 8 bases lying between them. Germline CDR1 is MNHEY and CDR2 is SMNVEV (reference sequence). This CDR3 is 15 amino acids long. The CDR3, as DNA: TGTGCCAGCAGTTTAACGGGGAGCTCCTACAATGAGCAGTTCTTC. Protein product: CASSLTGSSYNEQFF.

This chain connects TRBV19 to TRBJ1-3; D possibly corresponds to TRBD1 (5 bases). CDR1 is LNHDA and CDR2 is SQIVND in the germline V gene (reference sequence). Trimming took 7 bases from V and 3 from J, leaving 13 bases between them. The CDR3 has 14 residues. This CDR3 is CASTPAGIGNTIYF. CDR3 nucleotides: TGTGCCAGTACCCCAGCAGGGATTGGAAACACCATATATTTT.

The V gene is TRBV3-1 (or the pseudogene TRBV3-2), the J gene TRBJ2-1, with 7 bases aligning to TRBD2. Germline V lookup: CDR1 LGHDT, CDR2 YNNKEL (reference sequence). V lost 5 bases to trimming and J lost 4 bases; unmatched junction nucleotides: 5. This CDR3 contains 14 residues. CDR3 in DNA: TGTGCCAGCAGCAGAGAGCGGGGTTACAATGAGCAGTTCTTC. As protein: CASSRERGYNEQFF.

This clone came up once. The chain has TRBV2 and TRBJ2-1; possibly TRBD1 for D (6 bases). The CDR3 contains 12 residues. Between the trimmed V and J ends, which lost 7 bases and 8 bases, there was a span of 12 bases. The germline V gene encodes CDR1 SNHLY and CDR2 FYNNEI. The chain's CDR3 is CASIGRGYEQFF. For the CDR3, the DNA is TGTGCCAGCATCGGCAGGGGTTATGAGCAGTTCTTC.

The chain couples TRBV30 to TRBJ1-2, with TRBD1 identical over 10 bases. The CDR3 length is 15 residues. The V and J ends lost 0 bases and 4 bases, in that order; junction bases with no gene match: 5. Germline loops: CDR1 GTSNPN, CDR2 SVGIG (reference sequence). The CDR3 nucleotides read TGTGCCTGGAGTGTGGGGACAGGGGCTTCCTATGGCTACACCTTC. Translation gives CAWSVGTGASYGYTF.

The chain carries TRBV10-3 and TRBJ2-7; D possibly matches TRBD1 or TRBD2 (6 bases each). This CDR3 region has 11 residues. Trimming cost V 8 bases and J 5 bases, with 10 bases left between them. From germline, CDR1 is ENHRY and CDR2 SYGVKD. CDR3 nucleotide sequence: TGTGCCATCGGTGGGGGGCACGAGCAGTACTTC. Encoded protein: CAIGGGHEQYF.

The chain recombines TRBV2 with TRBJ2-5; weak D call: TRBD2 (5 bases). Looked up from germline, CDR1 is SNHLY and CDR2 is FYNNEI. V was clipped by 4 bases and J by 5 bases, with 20 bases between them. The CDR3 spans 16 residues. In DNA form, the CDR3 reads TGTGCCAGCAGTGCTCGGGATCGGGGATCGCGGGAGACCCAGTACTTC. Protein sequence: CASSARDRGSRETQYF.

The V and J genes are TRBV4-3 and TRBJ1-2, with D possibly matching TRBD1 (5 bases). V shed 0 bases and J shed 7 bases, with 9 bases lying between them. The CDR3 is 13 amino acids. Per germline, CDR1 LGHNA and CDR2 YSLEER. The CDR3 nucleotides are TGCGCCAGCAGCCAAGAAAAGGGGAGTGGCTACACCTTC. Protein sequence: CASSQEKGSGYTF.

This clone was seen a single time. The rearrangement links TRBV6-1 to TRBJ2-7, with 9 bases identical to TRBD2. Germline CDR1 is MNHNS and CDR2 is SASEGT. V trimming: 1 base; J trimming: 4 bases; junction bases outside the gene matches: 5. CDR3 size: 15 residues. Here the CDR3 reads CASSEGAGGAYEQYV. CDR3 DNA sequence: TGTGCCAGCAGTGAAGGAGCGGGGGGAGCGTACGAGCAGTACGTC.

The J gene is TRBJ1-5, the V gene TRBV5-1; 8 nucleotides align to TRBD1. There are 15 residues in the CDR3. J was trimmed by 7 bases and V by 3 bases; bases with no gene match: 9. Germline lookup yields CDR1 SGHRS and CDR2 YFSETQ. CDR3 in amino acids: CASSSTGDVGQPQHF. For the CDR3, the DNA is TGCGCCAGCAGCTCGACAGGGGATGTGGGGCAGCCCCAGCATTTT.

The CDR3 reads CSVEDRAPYGYTF. The CDR3 DNA reads as TGCAGCGTGGAGGACAGGGCCCCCTATGGCTACACCTTC. The rearrangement uses TRBV29-1 and TRBJ1-2; TRBD1 agrees at 8 bases. Looked up from germline, CDR1 is SQVTM and CDR2 is ANQGSEA. Trimming cost V 6 bases and J 4 bases; bases outside gene matches: 7. This CDR3 has 13 amino acids.

The CDR3 here is CATSREGQSLGSYNEQFF. The CDR3 DNA reads TGTGCCACCAGCAGAGAAGGACAGTCATTAGGGTCCTACAATGAGCAGTTCTTC. The chain joins TRBV15 to TRBJ2-1; D is possibly TRBD1 (6 bases). Germline V gene data show CDR1 as LNHNV and CDR2 as YYDKDF (reference sequence). The length of the CDR3 is 18 residues. V lost 0 bases and J 1 base, leaving 16 bases between the germline ends.

This clone was detected only once. The chain recombines TRBV19 with TRBJ2-1, with TRBD2 matching 8 bases. The CDR3 loop spans 15 amino acids. Per the germline V gene, CDR1 is LNHDA and CDR2 is SQIVND (reference sequence). The V and J ends lost 5 bases and 8 bases, in that order; junction bases with no gene match: 11. CDR3 protein: CASSLTSGQGYEQFF. CDR3 DNA: TGTGCCAGTAGTTTAACTAGCGGCCAGGGGTATGAGCAGTTCTTC.

This clone was picked up one time. The chain has TRBV5-3 and TRBJ1-2; 9 bases are shared with TRBD1. TRBV5-3 is marked as an open reading frame, function uncertain. The CDR3 has 16 residues. The trim removed 0 bases at V and 5 bases at J, leaving 8 bases unmatched. This chain's CDR3 is CARSLASRTGEYGYTF. For the CDR3, the DNA is TGTGCCAGAAGCTTGGCGAGTCGGACAGGGGAATATGGCTACACCTTC.

This clone has only one observation. V gene TRBV7-9 combines with J gene TRBJ2-7, with D maybe TRBD2 (6 bases). The CDR3 runs 14 residues. CDR1 SEHNR and CDR2 FQNEAQ come from the germline V gene (reference sequence). The V end lost 4 bases, the J end lost 1 base, and 11 bases lay between the germline ends. DNA of the CDR3: TGTGCCAGCAGCTGGGGGACTGCTTCCTACGAGCAGTACTTC. Residues: CASSWGTASYEQYF.

This rearrangement joins TRBV5-1 to TRBJ1-4; possibly TRBD1 for D (5 bases). The CDR3 contains 18 residues. Trimming took 1 base from V and 4 from J, leaving 20 bases between them. Germline V gene lookup returns CDR1 SGHRS and CDR2 YFSETQ. The chain's CDR3 is CASSLRPDTGDFNEKLFF. The CDR3 nucleotides read TGCGCCAGCAGCTTGAGGCCGGATACAGGCGATTTTAATGAAAAACTGTTTTTT.

CDR3 coding DNA: TGTGCCAGCAGCGAGCGTCCCTACGAGCAGTACGTC. Its translation is CASSERPYEQYV. V and J are TRBV6-5 and TRBJ2-7; D is uncertain. The CDR3 extends over 12 amino acids. The ends were cut back, 6 bases at V and 2 bases at J, with 8 bases in the middle. Germline V gene sequence: CDR1 MNHEY, CDR2 SVGAGI.

This clone was observed a single time. The chain carries TRBV12-3 or TRBV12-4 and TRBJ2-1, with 7 bases matching TRBD1. The CDR3 length is 11 residues. J lost 15 bases, V lost 5 bases, and 7 bases had no gene match. CDR3 in amino acids: CASSGTVELFF. CDR3 in DNA: TGTGCCAGCAGTGGGACAGTTGAACTGTTCTTC.

V and J are TRBV7-2 and TRBJ2-5; TRBD2 might be the D (7 bases). With 2 bases removed from V and 9 bases from J, the gap between germline ends came to 19 bases. The CDR3 has 15 amino acids. The germline V gene has CDR1 SGHTA and CDR2 FQGNSA. The CDR3 sequence is CASSLTGQRERAQYF. DNA of the CDR3: TGTGCCAGCAGCTTAACTGGACAGCGGGAAAGGGCCCAGTACTTC.

V is TRBV3-1 (or the pseudogene TRBV3-2) and J is TRBJ1-2; D is perhaps TRBD1 (5 bases). The germline CDR1 and CDR2 sequences are LGHDT and YNNKEL (reference sequence). The CDR3 has 13 residues. Trimming removed 0 bases at V and 5 bases at J, with 7 bases between. For the CDR3, the DNA is TGTGCCAGCAGCCAAGATAAGGGGTATGGCTACACCTTC. This translates into CASSQDKGYGYTF.

The CDR3 coding sequence is TGTGCCAGTAGTATAAGACAGCTTCCACGCAACACTGAAGCTTTCTTT. Its translation is CASSIRQLPRNTEAFF. The chain recombines TRBV19 with TRBJ1-1; D is possibly TRBD1 (5 bases). The CDR3 contains 16 residues. Trimming took 2 bases from V and 2 from J, leaving 15 bases between them. The germline V gene has CDR1 LNHDA and CDR2 SQIVND (reference sequence).

This clone showed up just once. CDR3 DNA: TGTGCCAGCAGCTCCCTCCTGGGGGACAATCGTTTGTTTTTT. This sequence encodes CASSSLLGDNRLFF. The genes are TRBV5-4 and TRBJ1-4; TRBD1 is a possible D gene (6 bases). Germline assignment: CDR1 SGHNT and CDR2 YYREEE (reference sequence). Trimming cost V 3 bases and J 15 bases, with 21 bases left between them. This CDR3 region has 14 residues.

The chain joins TRBV29-1 to TRBJ1-1; tentative D call: TRBD1 (6 bases). Per the germline V gene, CDR1 is SQVTM and CDR2 is ANQGSEA. The CDR3 extends over 12 amino acids. V lost 6 bases and J 8 bases, leaving 16 bases between the germline ends. The CDR3 loop is CSVHTGRGEAFF. In DNA, the CDR3 is TGCAGCGTCCACACAGGGCGCGGGGAAGCTTTCTTT. The whole variable domain, remainder taken from reference TRBV29-1 and TRBJ1-1, is SAVISQKPSRDICQRGTSLTIQCQVDSQVTMMFWYRQQPGQSLTLIATANQGSEATYESGFVIDKFPISRPNLTFSTLTVSNMSPEDSSIYLCSVHTGRGEAFFGQGTRLTVV.

The chain is built from TRBV4-1 and TRBJ2-2, with 7 bases identical to TRBD2. The germline gives CDR1 MGHRA, CDR2 YSYEKL. With V trimmed by 1 base and J by 4 bases, 0 bases remained unmatched. The CDR3 is 14 amino acids. CDR3 protein: CASSQGGGTGELFF. CDR3 coding DNA: TGCGCCAGCAGCCAAGGCGGGGGCACCGGGGAGCTGTTTTTT.